Below, one TCR beta chain is given with its context. Its cognate antigen is unknown. RNA transcripts served as the template for amplifying TCR beta CDR3 regions. TCR CDR3 underwent first-round RT-PCR with the HTBI primer set. Using its own MiXCR run on the multiplex PCR reads, TCRdb lists one record per CDR3 protein. The sample consists of 500,000 to 600,000 distinct CDR3 sequences, over 15% of them appearing once. Germline V gene data show CDR1 as MNHNS and CDR2 as SASEGT. V dropped 7 bases and J dropped 0 bases, with 13 bases sitting between them. The CDR3 covers 15 residues. These data originate in a study of T cells in Graves' hyperthyroidism and ophthalmopathy. On the study more broadly: Blood was drawn when the patient was first diagnosed and still untreated. Regarding the study as a whole: The authors' 13 V-J model separated ophthalmopathy from stable hyperthyroidism. Prediction of ophthalmopathy progression came a median 6.5 months pre-onset.

The sequencing input was blood. The TCR was taken from a woman younger than 35 with Graves' hyperthyroidism. V usage is TRBV6-1 and J usage is TRBJ1-3; no firm D call. The CDR3 sequence: CASTVTASSGNTIYF. For the CDR3, the DNA is TGTGCCAGCACCGTCACCGCTAGCTCTGGAAACACCATATATTTT.